The source of this T cell receptor beta chain is a study of vaccination effects on CD4 cells after COVID-19. This table comes from immunoSEQ multiplex PCR, and its TCRdb copy is limited to in-frame clones, with some not included. The sample carries about 19,000 clones, approximately 81% recorded once. Sequencing in the ViraFEST assay came after antigen-specific CD4+ T cells had been expanded with viral peptide pools, which were used to stimulate PBMC. Culture proceeded for 10 days, and CD4+ T cells were then isolated. Documented for the person is a PCR-confirmed SARS-CoV-2 infection occurring between March and December 2020. Cultures used 2 million to 2.5 million PBMC per well, 7.5 to 10 IU/ml IL-2 and around 9.5 ug/ml peptides. Notes on this clone: Its antigen remains unknown.

J was trimmed by 6 bases and V by 5 bases; bases with no gene match: 8. Germline CDR1 SEHNR, CDR2 FQNEAQ (reference sequence). The CDR3 length is 14 residues. The TCR comes from a human donor who had a prior SARS-CoV-2 infection. The J gene is TRBJ2-3, the V gene TRBV7-9, with 7 bases identical to TRBD2. Sample: CD4+ T cells from PBMCs cultured with SARS-CoV-2 spike peptides, taken before COVID-19 vaccination. The CDR3 DNA follows: TGTGCCAGCAGCCTCGCTGCCGGGAGGGATACGCAGTATTTT. Translation gives CASSLAAGRDTQYF. The variable domain in full, with the rest retrieved from reference TRBV7-9 and TRBJ2-3, is DTGVSQNPRHKITKRGQNVTFRCDPISEHNRLYWYRQTLGQGPEFLTYFQNEAQLEKSRLLSDRFSAERPKGSFSTLEIQRTEQGDSAMYLCASSLAAGRDTQYFGPGTRLTVL.